This T cell receptor (beta chain) was sequenced during a study of blood T cell repertoires in COVID-19 (dated by TCRdb to the early 2020s). Describing the broader study: Samples covering the acute and convalescent phases of COVID-19 were provided by collaborators in the United States, Italy and Spain. The dataset comprised deeply sampled blood TCRbeta repertoires from subjects exposed to, actively infected with, or recovered from COVID-19. The repertoires were made available in a free public database intended to serve as a resource for research on the immune response to SARS-CoV-2. Nearly every sample came with metadata listing a de-identified subject ID, COVID-19 status, age in years and sex. The prospective study material was composed of cDNA or gDNA derived from T cells, B-cell-depleted T cells, or PBMCs. Samples were obtained from the ongoing ImmuneRACE study (first 160 participants) and from about 1,300 subjects provided by 6 global collaborators. Where HLA class I and class II types were available, the types were taken from metadata supplied by the sample provider, not from assay-based typing.

The immunoSEQ Assay, a bias-controlled multiplex PCR, was used to amplify TCRbeta CDR3 regions from genomic DNA. As for how the authors treated the data: Within the assay, amplification of reference gene primers was used to estimate how many nucleated cells each sample contained. To quantify the absolute abundance of each unique TCRbeta CDR3 rearrangement, sequence reads were collapsed and filtered. For each sample, productive Simpson clonality was calculated as the square root of Simpson's diversity index over productive rearrangements. TCRdb stores this immuneACCESS table with in-frame sequences only. Part of the clones is absent; in the studies checked, under half of the shortfall reflects unresolved V genes, and no reason is known for the rest. V, J and clone size were drawn from that table, and D and trimming were deduced from the DNA. This sample gives about 250,000 clones in total; roughly nine tenths of them show up just once. The ten largest clonotypes hold around 2% of the sample.

The CDR3 has 14 amino acids, counting the end cysteine and phenylalanine. The entry retains the CDR3 DNA only, 42 bases that are in frame from base 1. The germline V gene (reference sequence) provides CDR1 LNHDA and CDR2 SQIVND. The germline V end is reduced by 5 bases and the J end by 0 bases; junction bases left unmatched: 1. In the prospective study, participants were roughly 18 to 95 years old, resided in about 25 geographic areas of the United States, and were enrolled through a virtual design. To assign participants to cohorts, the prospective study relied on clinical history that participants themselves reported in a screening survey and a study questionnaire. Recovered participants in ImmuneRACE Cohort 3 were defined by two consecutive negative NP/OP PCR tests, clearance by a healthcare professional, or resolution of symptoms. Each participant in the prospective study had whole blood, serum and a nasopharyngeal or oropharyngeal swab collected by mobile phlebotomists. Prospective study participants could optionally give additional blood draws and questionnaires over an approximately two-month period. Before DNA extraction, blood samples from the prospective study were shipped at room temperature or frozen.

With regard to this clone: Its target antigen remains unknown. Qualities for individual bases were not recorded, and no much larger clone is one base off.

The study at large found these results: How much clinical and demographic metadata was included differed by source and by participant, and the metadata was provided uncurated.

The sequence derives from a young woman who had recovered from COVID-19. The specimen was PBMCs or T cells enriched from blood (not recorded which). The chain is assembled from TRBV19 and TRBJ2-3; 8 junctional bases match TRBD2. At the DNA level, the sequence is TGTGCCAGTAGTGGACTAGCAAGCACAGATACGCAGTATTTT. This is translated as CASSGLASTDTQYF.